The T cell receptor (beta chain) under discussion was sequenced for a study of neurological immune-mediated disorders. The team produced cDNA through 5'RACE using 10-nucleotide random UMIs. Over 190 million TCR-beta sequences from 15-18 subjects came from every sequencing run. TCRdb re-analysed the 5' RACE reads in MiXCR, keeping a single row per CDR3 protein. The data contain tens of thousands of distinct CDR3 sequences, roughly 6% of them seen just once; the ten biggest clones take up around 0.52%. This clonotype has at least ten counts. The antigen is unknown. V was trimmed by 6 bases and J by 9 bases, leaving 12 bases between them. Per germline, CDR1 MNHEY and CDR2 SVGEGT. The CDR3 spans 12 residues. Study-wide points: Private repertoires in all groups were suggested by the finding that expanded clones across subjects shared no CDR3 amino acid sequences. The greatest TCR clonal expansion occurred in HTLV-1-associated myelopathy and the least in multiple sclerosis, which fell below healthy controls.

The receptor was isolated from a middle-aged woman in good health. The sequencing input was CD4+ T cells from blood. The chain employs TRBV6-2 or TRBV6-3 and TRBJ2-1; D is possibly TRBD1 (6 bases). As DNA, the CDR3 is TGTGCCAGCAGGGGACCCAGGGGTGAGCAGTTCTTC. This gives the protein CASRGPRGEQFF.